The 22 T cell receptor beta chains given below trace back to one sample, sequenced in a study of cytomegalovirus exposure and HLA in healthy donors. Both 60 Vbeta primers and 13 Jbeta primers went into the PCR. Profiled with immunoSEQ multiplex PCR; TCRdb holds only in-frame clones, not every one. The sample comprises 84,000 or so clones, over 75% of which are singletons, and about 1.9% rests with the top ten. Material for sequencing was PBMCs. The receptors here all came from a boy between 5 and 17 years old in good health and CMV-seronegative.

The chain is built from TRBV9 and TRBJ1-1; D is unclear. V lost 0 bases and J 8 bases, leaving 11 bases between the germline ends. The CDR3 extends over 13 amino acids. Per the germline V gene, CDR1 is SGDLS and CDR2 is YYNGEE. The chain's CDR3 is CASSVATGDEAFF. The DNA for the CDR3 is TGTGCCAGCAGCGTAGCTACGGGAGACGAAGCTTTCTTT.

The count of this clone is one. The chain combines TRBV5-5 with TRBJ1-5, with D unresolved. Looked up from germline, CDR1 is SGHKS and CDR2 is YYEKEE (reference sequence). V shed 4 bases and J shed 2 bases, with 7 bases lying between them. The CDR3 sequence is 13 residues long. The CDR3: CASSGVGNQPQHF. DNA of the CDR3: TGTGCCAGCAGCGGAGTCGGCAATCAGCCCCAGCATTTT.

Comment on this clone: The CDR3 does not close with the conserved phenylalanine or tryptophan, likely indicating a read error. V and J are TRBV19 and TRBJ1-1; 8 bases match TRBD1. The V gene end was trimmed by 5 bases and the J gene end by 4 bases; junction bases not matched to a gene: 3. From germline, CDR1 is LNHDA and CDR2 SQIVND (reference sequence). CDR3 length: 13 residues. The CDR3 spells CASSYRGITEAFL. For the CDR3, the DNA is TGTGCCAGTAGTTACAGGGGGATCACTGAAGCTTTCCTT.

V and J are TRBV5-1 and TRBJ2-2; D call uncertain. Trimming took off 2 bases at V and 3 bases at J, with 5 bases between the two ends. The CDR3 is 13 amino acids. Germline V lookup: CDR1 SGHRS, CDR2 YFSETQ. The CDR3 DNA follows: TGCGCCAGCAGCTTAGCTGACACCGGGGAGCTGTTTTTT. As protein: CASSLADTGELFF.

The chain employs TRBV28 and TRBJ1-6; TRBD1 aligns across 7 bases. V trimming: 8 bases; J trimming: 9 bases; junction bases outside the gene matches: 4. Looked up from germline, CDR1 is MDHEN and CDR2 is SYDVKM. The CDR3 spans 12 residues. For the CDR3, the DNA is TGTGCCAGCGACCGACAGGGTTCACCCCTCCACTTT. Its translation is CASDRQGSPLHF.

The V gene is TRBV19, the J gene TRBJ2-7, with D maybe TRBD1 (6 bases). The CDR3 totals 15 residues. Trimming stripped 5 bases from V and 4 bases from J, with 18 bases between. Germline lookup yields CDR1 LNHDA and CDR2 SQIVND (reference sequence). The CDR3 nucleotides read TGTGCCAGTAGTTTCGCTCAACAGGGCGGGTACGAGCAGTACTTC. Amino acid sequence: CASSFAQQGGYEQYF.

This clone was counted a single time. The genes are TRBV6-5 and TRBJ2-2, with D maybe TRBD2 (6 bases). Trimming left V 4 bases short and J 5 bases short, with 14 bases between. Germline lookup yields CDR1 MNHEY and CDR2 SVGAGI. This CDR3 has 15 amino acids. The CDR3 reads CASSFSGLYTGELFF. DNA for the CDR3: TGTGCCAGCAGTTTTTCGGGACTCTATACCGGGGAGCTGTTTTTT.

This chain links TRBV9 with TRBJ1-2; TRBD1 aligns across 9 bases. The CDR3 has 14 amino acids. V dropped 3 bases and J dropped 5; count of bases not matched to a gene: 5. Germline loops: CDR1 SGDLS, CDR2 YYNGEE. The CDR3, as DNA: TGTGCCAGCAGCGCGGGACAGGGAGTTTATGGCTACACCTTC. It yields the protein CASSAGQGVYGYTF.

This clone was seen just once. V usage is TRBV7-9 and J usage is TRBJ2-7; 9 nucleotides match TRBD2. Unmatched junction bases numbered 10, after V lost 5 bases and J lost 2 bases. Germline assignment: CDR1 SEHNR and CDR2 FQNEAQ (reference sequence). The CDR3 is made up of 16 amino acids. The CDR3 spells CASSLPGLAGPYEQYF. The CDR3 bases are TGTGCCAGCAGCCTCCCCGGGCTAGCGGGGCCCTACGAGCAGTACTTC.

The J gene is TRBJ2-3, the V gene TRBV4-2; 10 bases map to TRBD2. CDR3 length: 15 residues. Per the germline V gene, CDR1 is LGHNA and CDR2 is YNFKEQ. Germline trimming cut 5 bases from V and 2 bases from J; bases unmatched to any gene: 4. The DNA of the CDR3 is TGTGCCAGCAGCTCAGCGGGAGGGACCACAGATACGCAGTATTTT. This sequence encodes CASSSAGGTTDTQYF.

The chain has TRBV7-9 and TRBJ2-7; 8 nucleotides line up with TRBD2. The CDR3 has 14 amino acids. The junction had 4 bases not matched to a gene; V was cut back by 3 bases and J by 3 bases. CDR1 SEHNR and CDR2 FQNEAQ come from the germline V gene (reference sequence). CDR3 region: CASSFAGGSYEQYF. The CDR3 bases are TGTGCCAGCAGCTTTGCGGGGGGCAGCTACGAGCAGTACTTC.

The CDR3 protein is CASNEVDGNGGYTF. For the CDR3, the DNA is TGTGCCAGCAACGAGGTGGACGGGAACGGTGGCTACACCTTC. This chain links TRBV6-5 with TRBJ1-2, with unresolved D. Germline lookup yields CDR1 MNHEY and CDR2 SVGAGI. V was clipped by 7 bases and J by 7 bases, with 19 bases between them. This CDR3 comprises 14 residues.

This chain links TRBV6-5 with TRBJ1-1; tentatively, D is TRBD1 (5 bases). With 6 bases removed from V and 10 bases from J, the gap between germline ends came to 12 bases. Germline V gene lookup returns CDR1 MNHEY and CDR2 SVGAGI. This CDR3 contains 11 residues. The CDR3 reads CASRRQWTAFF. The CDR3 DNA sequence: TGTGCCAGCAGGCGACAGTGGACAGCTTTCTTT.

This clone has more than one count but fewer than ten. The V gene is TRBV5-1, the J gene TRBJ2-1; the match to TRBD2 covers 8 bases. This CDR3 spans 15 amino acids. V shed 4 bases, J shed 8 bases, and the junction held 11 bases outside the gene matches. Germline V CDR1 and CDR2: SGHRS, YFSETQ. The CDR3 DNA is TGCGCCAGCAGCCGGGGGGGAGGGATTTGGTATGAGCAGTTCTTC. It codes for CASSRGGGIWYEQFF.

This clone was counted a few times. This sequence joins TRBV5-1 and TRBJ1-1; D perhaps matches TRBD1 (6 bases). The CDR3 contains 16 residues. Trimming shortened V by 0 bases and J by 1 base, and 13 bases separated the two germline ends. Germline lookup yields CDR1 SGHRS and CDR2 YFSETQ. The CDR3 loop is CASSLGRGGWNTEAFF. CDR3 coding DNA: TGCGCCAGCAGCTTGGGAAGGGGGGGTTGGAACACTGAAGCTTTCTTT.

The gene calls are TRBV28 and TRBJ2-2, with D perhaps TRBD1 (6 bases). V was trimmed by 8 bases and J by 4 bases, leaving 26 bases between them. The CDR3 has 18 residues. Germline CDR1 MDHEN, CDR2 SYDVKM. The CDR3 protein is CASLKGQGSPRRTGELFF. The DNA of the CDR3 is TGTGCCAGCCTAAAGGGGCAGGGGTCCCCCAGGCGCACCGGGGAGCTGTTTTTT.

The chain joins TRBV9 to TRBJ2-2; TRBD1 is a possible D gene (6 bases). V was shortened by 0 bases and J by 0 bases, with 6 bases between the two germline ends. Germline V gene data show CDR1 as SGDLS and CDR2 as YYNGEE. The CDR3 has 15 residues. CDR3 in amino acids: CASSVGTANTGELFF. In nucleotides, the CDR3 is TGTGCCAGCAGCGTAGGGACAGCGAACACCGGGGAGCTGTTTTTT. Supplemented by reference TRBV9 and TRBJ2-2, the full variable domain reads DSGVTQTPKHLITATGQRVTLRCSPRSGDLSVYWYQQSLDQGLQFLIQYYNGEERAKGNILERFSAQQFPDLHSELNLSSLELGDSALYFCASSVGTANTGELFFGEGSRLTVL.

The chain carries TRBV7-6 and TRBJ2-7, with D possibly being TRBD1 (7 bases). With 5 bases removed from V and 2 bases from J, the gap between germline ends came to 16 bases. Germline V gene sequence: CDR1 SGHVS, CDR2 FNYEAQ. The CDR3 is 15 residues long. CDR3 nucleotide sequence: TGTGCCAGCAGCCGGGAGACAGGGTCAACCTACGAGCAGTACTTC. It encodes CASSRETGSTYEQYF. Based on the CDR3 plus reference TRBV7-6 and TRBJ2-7, the full variable domain is GAGVSQSPRYKVTKRGQDVALRCDPISGHVSLYWYRQALGQGPEFLTYFNYEAQQDKSGLPNDRFSAERPEGSISTLTIQRTEQRDSAMYRCASSRETGSTYEQYFGPGTRLTVT.

The rearrangement uses TRBV2 and TRBJ2-5; 7 bases are shared with TRBD2. Per the germline V gene, CDR1 is SNHLY and CDR2 is FYNNEI. The trim removed 10 bases at V and 5 bases at J, leaving 16 bases unmatched. This CDR3 region has 15 residues. CDR3 DNA: TGTGCCAACCCTCGGGGAGCGGGACGAGAGGAGACCCAGTACTTC. This codes for CANPRGAGREETQYF.

The CDR3 is CSVGAGYYNEQFF. CDR3 coding DNA: TGCAGCGTTGGGGCAGGCTACTACAATGAGCAGTTCTTC. The rearrangement links TRBV29-1 to TRBJ2-1; D uncertain. Germline lookup yields CDR1 SQVTM and CDR2 ANQGSEA. The CDR3 spans 13 residues. V was shortened by 4 bases and J by 3 bases, with 10 bases between the two germline ends.

Concerning this clone itself: The junction shows a germline mismatch at one end, possibly a read error. This sequence joins TRBV7-9 and TRBJ2-7, with a possible D match to TRBD2 (5 bases). The CDR3 contains 13 residues. CDR1 SEHNR and CDR2 FQNEAQ come from the germline V gene (reference sequence). DNA of the CDR3: TGTTCCAGCAGCTCCATGAGGGCCTACGAGCAGTACTTC. It is translated as CSSSSMRAYEQYF.

CDR3: CASSLRGRYGYTF. Written as DNA, the CDR3 is TGTGCCAGCAGCTTGAGGGGGCGCTATGGCTACACCTTC. V is TRBV5-5 and J is TRBJ1-2; 7 nucleotides align to TRBD1. With V trimmed by 1 base and J by 4 bases, 1 base remained unmatched. Per germline, CDR1 SGHKS and CDR2 YYEKEE (reference sequence). The CDR3 contains 13 residues.